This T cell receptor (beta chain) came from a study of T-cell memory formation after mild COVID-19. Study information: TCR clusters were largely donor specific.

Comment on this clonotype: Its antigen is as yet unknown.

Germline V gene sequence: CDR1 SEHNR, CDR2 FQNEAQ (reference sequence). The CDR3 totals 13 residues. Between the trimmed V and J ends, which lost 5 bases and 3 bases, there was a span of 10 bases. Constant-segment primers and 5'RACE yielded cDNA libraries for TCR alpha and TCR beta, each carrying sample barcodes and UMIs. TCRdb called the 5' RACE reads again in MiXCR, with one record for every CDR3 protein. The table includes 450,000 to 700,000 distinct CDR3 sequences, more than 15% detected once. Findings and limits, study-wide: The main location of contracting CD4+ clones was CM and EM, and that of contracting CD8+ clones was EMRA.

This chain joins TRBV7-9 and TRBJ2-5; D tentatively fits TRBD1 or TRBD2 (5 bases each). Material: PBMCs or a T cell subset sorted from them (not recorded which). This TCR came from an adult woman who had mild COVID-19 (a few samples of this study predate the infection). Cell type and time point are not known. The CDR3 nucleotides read TGTGCCAGCAGCCGGGACGTAGAAGAGACCCAGTACTTC. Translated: CASSRDVEETQYF.